Listed below are T cell receptor beta chains from one sample, sequenced in a study of monozygotic twins with inflammatory bowel disease. TCRdb reprocessed the 5' RACE reads, keeping one entry per CDR3 protein, no DNA. Its clone listing holds 350,000 to 400,000 distinct CDR3 sequences. Sequenced: blood. The receptors originated from a human donor with ulcerative colitis or Crohn's disease, or a healthy co-twin of an affected twin (not recorded which). Each CDR3 is given with its conserved first and last residue. Each record gives: J gene, V gene, CDR3 protein.

>TRBJ2-2|TRBV14
CASSQDPGRRNTGELFF
>TRBJ1-6|TRBV21-1
CARKDRGPSPLHF
>TRBJ1-1|TRBV5-1
CASTPIETGAETEAFF
>TRBJ2-5|TRBV7-2
CASSLSPGLQETQYF
>TRBJ1-1|TRBV5-1
CASGQGADTEAFF
>TRBJ2-7|TRBV10-3
CAISESQGGQGGEQYF
>TRBJ1-1|TRBV12-3/TRBV12-4
CASSLVQGEAFF
>TRBJ1-3|TRBV4-3
CASSQDITTVGNTIYF
>TRBJ1-1|TRBV18
CASSPGAGEPKAFF
>TRBJ2-2|TRBV11-2
CASSLDRTGELFF
>TRBJ2-5|TRBV7-8
CASSLEDSLQETQYF
>TRBJ2-3|TRBV7-3
CASSWGPGYADTQYF
>TRBJ2-5|TRBV6-1
CASRETGPTRETQYF
>TRBJ2-7|TRBV11-2
CASSRGQDYITYEQYF
>TRBJ2-7|TRBV5-1
CASTGTATREQYF
>TRBJ2-2|TRBV29-1
CSVEEWGRNTGELFF
>TRBJ2-3|TRBV9
CASSLLTGLPDTQYF
>TRBJ1-1|TRBV7-9
CASSSPRAGVPEAFF
>TRBJ2-1|TRBV6-2/TRBV6-3
CASSSGLGGDNEQFF
>TRBJ2-3|TRBV20-1
CSAKDRGLTDTQYF
>TRBJ1-2|TRBV29-1
CSVDHLPDRYYGYTF
>TRBJ1-1|TRBV18
CASSPFNTEAFF
>TRBJ2-7|TRBV29-1
CSVESWDRGLSYEQYF
>TRBJ2-7|TRBV20-1
CSARVGPAGGEQYF
>TRBJ1-2|TRBV7-9
CASSLSGMGGVGGYTF
>TRBJ2-3|TRBV5-1
CASSLETGGTDTQYF
>TRBJ2-3|TRBV6-5
CASSYAGAGSTDTQYF
>TRBJ2-7|TRBV7-2
CASSLILAGGRPYEQYF
>TRBJ2-1|TRBV9
CASSVPGSYNEQFF
>TRBJ2-7|TRBV6-2/TRBV6-3
CASSYSGRGNHYEQYF
>TRBJ2-7|TRBV4-1
CASSQVQGAFYEQYF
>TRBJ2-7|TRBV7-2
CASSRTWGEQYF
>TRBJ1-4|TRBV29-1
CSVDLEIKDPTNEKLFF
>TRBJ2-1|TRBV7-3
CASSPSPAGVEQFF
>TRBJ1-1|TRBV5-1
CASSGGGQGGTEAFF
>TRBJ1-1|TRBV6-1
CASTWGQGAGFPEAFF
>TRBJ1-1|TRBV18
CASSLGQGVTTLQAFF
>TRBJ2-2|TRBV29-1
CSVVARGWRELFF
>TRBJ1-2|TRBV20-1
CSAREGTGGGGYTF
>TRBJ2-5|TRBV7-2
CASSLWQNKETQYF
>TRBJ2-3|TRBV7-9
CASRTFGASDTQYF
>TRBJ2-7|TRBV29-1
CSVRPSIDYEQYF
>TRBJ2-2|TRBV7-6
CASSLGSAGELFF
>TRBJ1-4|TRBV19
CASSLPGTTTNEKLFF
>TRBJ1-1|TRBV29-1
CSVGEGQVTEAFF
>TRBJ2-7|TRBV5-6
CASRVRGQTYEQYF
>TRBJ1-6|TRBV20-1
CSAREANRDRDSPLHF
>TRBJ2-3|TRBV9
CASSVLGGFTDTQYF